The next 23 T cell receptor beta chains were all read from a single sample in a study of blood T cell repertoires in COVID-19. Here immunoSEQ multiplex PCR was the method, and the copy in TCRdb shows in-frame clones only, minus some. This sample carries over 150,000 clones, approximately 90% of them seen once, and the ten largest clones take about 9.4%. Specimen: peripheral blood. The receptors originated from a woman between 65 and 79 years old with COVID-19, enrolled during active disease.

DNA of the CDR3: TGCGCCAGCAGCTTGGCGATCACTAGTGCCACCGGGGAGCTGTTTTTT. Protein sequence: CASSLAITSATGELFF. This sequence joins TRBV5-1 and TRBJ2-2; D might be TRBD2 (5 bases). The germline CDR1 and CDR2 sequences are SGHRS and YFSETQ. The CDR3 contains 16 residues. V dropped 0 bases and J dropped 4 bases, with 13 bases sitting between them.

V gene TRBV6-5 combines with J gene TRBJ2-3, with 9 nucleotides matching TRBD1. Germline CDR1 and CDR2: MNHEY and SVGAGI. The CDR3 extends over 14 amino acids. The J segment lost 4 bases and the V segment lost 7 bases, leaving 6 bases of the junction unmatched. The CDR3 protein is CASNTDRGPDTQYF. CDR3 sequence (DNA): TGTGCCAGCAACACGGACAGGGGTCCAGATACGCAGTATTTT.

The chain joins TRBV28 to TRBJ1-2; D remains ambiguous. Germline-derived CDR1 and CDR2 are MDHEN and SYDVKM. Trimming removed 1 base at V and 4 bases at J, with 10 bases between. This CDR3 region has 14 residues. The CDR3 nucleotides read TGTGCCAGCAGTTTATCGGCAGCGGCCTATGGCTACACCTTC. Its protein product is CASSLSAAAYGYTF.

This clone was observed a single time. The rearrangement uses TRBV11-2 and TRBJ2-5; tentative D call: TRBD2 (6 bases). V lost 3 bases and J lost 5, with 13 bases in between. The CDR3 totals 14 residues. In germline, CDR1 is SGHAT, CDR2 FQNNGV. The CDR3 here is CASSFARGRETQYF. The CDR3, as DNA: TGTGCCAGCAGCTTCGCCCGGGGGAGGGAGACCCAGTACTTC.

This clone occurred a few times. The chain joins TRBV7-2 to TRBJ1-6, with 10 bases identical to TRBD1. The V segment lost 5 bases and the J segment 10 bases; nucleotides outside the gene matches: 8. The CDR3 is 15 residues long. Germline CDR1 reads SGHTA; CDR2 reads FQGNSA. CDR3 coding DNA: TGTGCCAGCAGCGTGGGGACAGGGGTATGGTCACCCCTCCACTTT. Its protein product is CASSVGTGVWSPLHF.

The genes are TRBV2 and TRBJ1-2, with TRBD1 matching over 10 bases. Germline V gene data show CDR1 as SNHLY and CDR2 as FYNNEI. The CDR3 length is 15 residues. The V and J ends lost 3 bases and 8 bases, in that order; junction bases with no gene match: 9. The CDR3 DNA reads as TGTGCCAGCAGTGAGGGGGACAGGGGAGGATCCGGCTACACCTTC. Translating it yields CASSEGDRGGSGYTF.

V usage is TRBV5-4 and J usage is TRBJ1-1; D might be TRBD1 (5 bases). Trimming shortened V by 1 base and J by 8 bases, and 12 bases separated the two germline ends. CDR1 and CDR2 (germline): SGHNT, YYREEE (reference sequence). The CDR3 has 13 amino acids. CDR3 nucleotide sequence: TGTGCCAGCAGCTTGATTCCGCCAGGGGAAGCTTTCTTT. It translates to CASSLIPPGEAFF.

V is TRBV5-4 and J is TRBJ1-5; the D gene is possibly TRBD1 (6 bases). The CDR3 loop spans 13 amino acids. Looked up from germline, CDR1 is SGHNT and CDR2 is YYREEE (reference sequence). Trimming shortened V by 0 bases and J by 8 bases, and 9 bases separated the two germline ends. CDR3 sequence reads: CASSLEQGKPQHF. The CDR3 DNA sequence: TGTGCCAGCAGCTTGGAACAGGGTAAGCCCCAGCATTTT.

The gene calls are TRBV28 and TRBJ1-1; a weak D match, TRBD1 (5 bases). Per the germline V gene, CDR1 is MDHEN and CDR2 is SYDVKM. This CDR3 is built from 14 residues. The V end lost 5 bases, the J end lost 6 bases, and 16 bases lay between the germline ends. In nucleotides, the CDR3 is TGTGCCAGCAGTCCCCTCGTCGGGGGTGCTGAAGCTTTCTTT. This sequence encodes CASSPLVGGAEAFF.

This chain connects TRBV28 to TRBJ2-7; 9 bases map to TRBD2. After removal of 6 bases from V and 12 bases from J, the junction contained 9 bases not matched to a gene. The germline CDR1 and CDR2 sequences are MDHEN and SYDVKM. The CDR3 has 12 amino acids. For the CDR3, the DNA is TGTGCCAGCAGCCTACTAGCGGGCCGCAGGTACTTC. Translated, it gives CASSLLAGRRYF. Based on the CDR3 plus reference TRBV28 and TRBJ2-7, the full variable domain is DVKVTQSSRYLVKRTGEKVFLECVQDMDHENMFWYRQDPGLGLRLIYFSYDVKMKEKGDIPEGYSVSREKKERFSLILESASTNQTSMYLCASSLLAGRRYFGPGTRLTVT.

The V and J genes are TRBV7-3 and TRBJ1-1; a possible D gene is TRBD1 (6 bases). The V end lost 5 bases, the J end lost 4 bases, and 11 bases lay between the germline ends. The CDR3 is 13 amino acids. Germline V gene sequence: CDR1 SGHTA, CDR2 FQGTGA. The CDR3 is CASSLNRVTEAFF. The CDR3 bases are TGTGCCAGCAGCCTGAACAGGGTCACTGAAGCTTTCTTT. The variable domain in full, with the rest retrieved from reference TRBV7-3 and TRBJ1-1, is GAGVSQTPSNKVTEKGKYVELRCDPISGHTALYWYRQSLGQGPEFLIYFQGTGAADDSGLPNDRFFAVRPEGSVSTLKIQRTERGDSAVYLCASSLNRVTEAFFGQGTRLTVV.

DNA of the CDR3: TGTGCCAGTACTAGCGGGGTTGGTGGCGGGGAGCTGTTTTTT. Its translation: CASTSGVGGGELFF. The chain carries TRBV5-4 and TRBJ2-2; TRBD2 aligns across 10 bases. Germline CDR1 reads SGHNT; CDR2 reads YYREEE (reference sequence). This CDR3 contains 14 residues. Unmatched junction bases numbered 8, after V lost 8 bases and J lost 7 bases.

This clone was observed a single time. This same CDR3 is encoded by further DNA sequences in the sample. V usage is TRBV19 and J usage is TRBJ2-2; D gene uncertain. V lost 3 bases and J 1 base, leaving 6 bases between the germline ends. The length of the CDR3 is 14 residues. Germline V CDR1 and CDR2: LNHDA, SQIVND (reference sequence). The CDR3 bases are TGTGCCAGTAGTATTAGTCGGAACACCGGGGAGCTGTTTTTT. It encodes CASSISRNTGELFF.

The chain recombines TRBV30 with TRBJ2-1; 10 positions match TRBD2. CDR1 is GTSNPN, CDR2 SVGIG, per germline (reference sequence). The CDR3 consists of 14 residues. Germline trimming cut 2 bases from V and 7 bases from J; bases unmatched to any gene: 5. The CDR3 DNA sequence: TGTGCCTGGAGTTACCAGCGGGGGGGGAATGAGCAGTTCTTC. This encodes CAWSYQRGGNEQFF.

This chain links TRBV10-2 with TRBJ1-2, with 10 bases matching TRBD1. CDR3 size: 14 residues. The trim removed 7 bases at V and 4 bases at J, leaving 6 bases unmatched. CDR1 is WSHSY, CDR2 SAAADI, per germline. As DNA, the CDR3 is TGCGCCAGCACCAATGGACAGGGGGGCTATGGCTACACCTTC. As protein: CASTNGQGGYGYTF.

V usage is TRBV11-2 and J usage is TRBJ1-1; D gene uncertain. V shed 0 bases and J shed 7 bases, with 15 bases lying between them. Germline V gene data show CDR1 as SGHAT and CDR2 as FQNNGV. The CDR3 totals 15 residues. CDR3 sequence: CASSLEPPPPGEAFF. CDR3 coding DNA: TGTGCCAGCAGCTTAGAACCCCCGCCGCCAGGTGAAGCTTTCTTT.

The chain combines TRBV24-1 with TRBJ2-1, with 9 positions matching TRBD2. Losses at the gene ends were 0 bases for V and 14 bases for J; bases not matched to a gene: 7. Germline V lookup: CDR1 KGHDR, CDR2 SFDVKD. CDR3 size: 14 residues. Here the CDR3 DNA reads TGTGCCACCAGTGATTTGCAAAGGCGGGGGGGCGAGTTCTTC. Its protein product is CATSDLQRRGGEFF.

This clone was recorded once. The genes are TRBV6-5 and TRBJ1-5, with 7 positions matching TRBD1. Germline V gives CDR1 MNHEY, CDR2 SVGAGI. This CDR3 region has 14 residues. With V trimmed by 6 bases and J by 6 bases, 8 bases remained unmatched. The DNA of the CDR3 is TGTGCCAGCAGGCGACAGGGTGGCTTTCAGCCCCAGCATTTT. As protein: CASRRQGGFQPQHF.

The chain couples TRBV5-1 to TRBJ1-4; D remains ambiguous. CDR3 size: 12 residues. V was cut by 1 base and J by 6 bases, with 4 bases left in between. Per germline, CDR1 SGHRS and CDR2 YFSETQ. The CDR3: CASSLLDEKLFF. CDR3 DNA: TGCGCCAGCAGCTTGTTAGATGAAAAACTGTTTTTT.

J is TRBJ2-7 and V is TRBV28; TRBD1 matches at 7 bases. Germline trimming cut 1 base from V and 4 bases from J; bases unmatched to any gene: 7. The CDR3 sequence is 15 residues long. CDR1 MDHEN and CDR2 SYDVKM come from the germline V gene. CDR3 amino acids: CASSLSSRGKYEQYF. The CDR3 DNA follows: TGTGCCAGCAGTTTATCGTCCAGGGGGAAATACGAGCAGTACTTC.

The gene calls are TRBV18 and TRBJ1-2, with TRBD1 matching over 8 bases. The CDR3 consists of 19 residues. Germline CDR1 and CDR2: KGHSH and LQKENI. The V and J ends lost 2 bases and 0 bases, in that order; junction bases with no gene match: 14. This CDR3 is CASSPGILPGTGSNYGYTF. The CDR3 coding sequence is TGTGCCAGCTCACCAGGAATACTACCAGGGACAGGATCTAACTATGGCTACACCTTC.

The V gene is TRBV3-1 (or the pseudogene TRBV3-2), the J gene TRBJ2-2; TRBD2 agrees at 10 bases. The CDR3 covers 18 residues. V shed 0 bases, J shed 6 bases, and the junction held 10 bases outside the gene matches. Germline loops: CDR1 LGHDT, CDR2 YNNKEL (reference sequence). The CDR3 DNA reads as TGTGCCAGCAGCCAAGATCGAGGGGGACTAGCGCCCGCCGGGGAGCTGTTTTTT. Residues: CASSQDRGGLAPAGELFF.

The gene calls are TRBV3-1 (or the pseudogene TRBV3-2) and TRBJ1-6; D possibly corresponds to TRBD1 (6 bases). V lost 1 base and J 10 bases, leaving 14 bases between the germline ends. Germline CDR1 reads LGHDT; CDR2 reads YNNKEL (reference sequence). The CDR3 runs to 15 residues. This CDR3 is CASSQGQPGGSPLHF. In nucleotides, the CDR3 is TGTGCCAGCAGCCAAGGCCAGCCGGGGGGCTCACCCCTCCACTTT.